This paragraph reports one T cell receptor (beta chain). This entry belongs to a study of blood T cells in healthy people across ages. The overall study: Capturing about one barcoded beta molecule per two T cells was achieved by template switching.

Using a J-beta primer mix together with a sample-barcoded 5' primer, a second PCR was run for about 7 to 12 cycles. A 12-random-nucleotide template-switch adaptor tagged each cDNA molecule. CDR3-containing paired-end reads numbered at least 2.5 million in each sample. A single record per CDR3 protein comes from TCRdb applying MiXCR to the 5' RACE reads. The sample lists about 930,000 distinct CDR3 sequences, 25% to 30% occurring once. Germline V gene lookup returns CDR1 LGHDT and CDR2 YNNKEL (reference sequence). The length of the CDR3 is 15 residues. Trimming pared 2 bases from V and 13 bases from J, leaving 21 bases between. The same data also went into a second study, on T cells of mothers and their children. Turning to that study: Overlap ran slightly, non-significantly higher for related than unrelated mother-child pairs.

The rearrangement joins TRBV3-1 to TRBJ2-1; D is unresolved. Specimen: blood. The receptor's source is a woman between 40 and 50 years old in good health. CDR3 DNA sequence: TGTGCCAGCAGCCAATCCCCGGGCGTCAAAGAGACCCAGTTCTTC. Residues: CASSQSPGVKETQFF.